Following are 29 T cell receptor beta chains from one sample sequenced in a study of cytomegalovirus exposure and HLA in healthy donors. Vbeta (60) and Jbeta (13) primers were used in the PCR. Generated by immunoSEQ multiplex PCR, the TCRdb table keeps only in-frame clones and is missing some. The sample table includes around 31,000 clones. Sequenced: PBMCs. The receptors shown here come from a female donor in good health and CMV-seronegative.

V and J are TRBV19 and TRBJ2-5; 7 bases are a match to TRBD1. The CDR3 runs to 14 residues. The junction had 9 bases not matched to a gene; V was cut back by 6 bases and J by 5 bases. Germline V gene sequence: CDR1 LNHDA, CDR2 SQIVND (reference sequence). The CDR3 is CASSPSRGQETQYF. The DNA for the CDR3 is TGTGCCAGTAGCCCTTCTAGGGGGCAGGAGACCCAGTACTTC. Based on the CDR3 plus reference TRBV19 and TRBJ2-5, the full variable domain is DGGITQSPKYLFRKEGQNVTLSCEQNLNHDAMYWYRQDPGQGLRLIYYSQIVNDFQKGDIAEGYSVSREKKESFPLTVTSAQKNPTAFYLCASSPSRGQETQYFGPGTRLLVL.

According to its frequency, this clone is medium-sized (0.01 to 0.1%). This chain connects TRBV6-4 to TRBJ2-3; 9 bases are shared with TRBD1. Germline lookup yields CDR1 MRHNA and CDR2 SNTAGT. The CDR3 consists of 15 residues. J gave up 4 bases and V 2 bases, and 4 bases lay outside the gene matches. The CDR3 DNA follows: TGTGCCAGCAGTGACAGGACAGGGGATGCAGATACGCAGTATTTT. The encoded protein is CASSDRTGDADTQYF.

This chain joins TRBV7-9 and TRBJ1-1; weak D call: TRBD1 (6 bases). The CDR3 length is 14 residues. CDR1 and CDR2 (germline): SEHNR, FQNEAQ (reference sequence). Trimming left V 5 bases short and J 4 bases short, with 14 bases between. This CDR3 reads CASSHAGGATEAFF. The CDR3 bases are TGTGCCAGCAGCCACGCGGGGGGGGCCACTGAAGCTTTCTTT.

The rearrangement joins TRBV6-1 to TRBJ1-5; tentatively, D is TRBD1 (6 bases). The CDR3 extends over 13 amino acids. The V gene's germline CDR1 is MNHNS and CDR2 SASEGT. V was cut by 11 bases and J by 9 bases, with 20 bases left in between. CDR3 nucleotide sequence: TGTGCCTCCCTAGGGGGTTCCCTGAGGCCCCAGCATTTT. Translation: CASLGGSLRPQHF.

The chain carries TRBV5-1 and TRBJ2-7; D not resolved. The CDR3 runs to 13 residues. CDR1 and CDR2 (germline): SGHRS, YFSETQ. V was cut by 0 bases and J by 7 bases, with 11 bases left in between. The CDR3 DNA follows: TGCGCCAGCAGCTTGGGAGCTCTCTGGGAGCAGTACTTC. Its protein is CASSLGALWEQYF.

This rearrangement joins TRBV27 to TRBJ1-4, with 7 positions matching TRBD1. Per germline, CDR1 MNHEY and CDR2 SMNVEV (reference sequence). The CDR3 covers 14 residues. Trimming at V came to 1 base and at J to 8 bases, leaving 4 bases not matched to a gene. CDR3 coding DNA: TGTGCCAGCAGTTTATTGTCAGGGGGAGAAAAACTGTTTTTT. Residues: CASSLLSGGEKLFF.

CDR3 nucleotide sequence: TGTGCCAGCATCCCCCGGGAGACTAACTATGGCTACACCTTC. Amino acid sequence: CASIPRETNYGYTF. V and J are TRBV6-6 and TRBJ1-2; D remains ambiguous. This CDR3 comprises 14 residues. Germline V CDR1 and CDR2: MNHNY, SVGAGI (reference sequence). V was clipped by 7 bases and J by 0 bases, with 12 bases between them.

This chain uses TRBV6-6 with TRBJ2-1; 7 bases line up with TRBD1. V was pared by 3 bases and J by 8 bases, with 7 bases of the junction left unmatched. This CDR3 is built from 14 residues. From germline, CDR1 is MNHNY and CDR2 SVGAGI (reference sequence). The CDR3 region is CASSYQQGSHEQFF. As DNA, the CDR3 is TGTGCCAGCAGTTATCAACAGGGGTCCCATGAGCAGTTCTTC.

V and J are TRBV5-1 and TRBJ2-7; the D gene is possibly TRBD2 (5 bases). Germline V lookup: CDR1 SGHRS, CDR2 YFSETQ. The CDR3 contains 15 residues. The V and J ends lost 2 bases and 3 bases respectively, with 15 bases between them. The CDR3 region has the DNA TGCGCCAGCAGCTTCCGTGCGAGGGCGATCTACGAGCAGTACTTC. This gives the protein CASSFRARAIYEQYF.

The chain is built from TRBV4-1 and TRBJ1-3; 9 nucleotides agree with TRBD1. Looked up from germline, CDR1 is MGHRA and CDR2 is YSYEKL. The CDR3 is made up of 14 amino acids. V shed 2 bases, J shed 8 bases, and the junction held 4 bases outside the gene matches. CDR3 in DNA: TGCGCCAGCAGCCAAACAGGGGGCAGTGACACCATATATTTT. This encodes CASSQTGGSDTIYF.

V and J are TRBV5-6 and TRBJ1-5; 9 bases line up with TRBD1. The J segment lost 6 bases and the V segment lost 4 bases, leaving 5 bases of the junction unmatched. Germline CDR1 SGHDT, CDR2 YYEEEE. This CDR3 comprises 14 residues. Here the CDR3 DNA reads TGTGCCAGCAGCGCTACAGGGGGCAGTCAGCCCCAGCATTTT. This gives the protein CASSATGGSQPQHF.

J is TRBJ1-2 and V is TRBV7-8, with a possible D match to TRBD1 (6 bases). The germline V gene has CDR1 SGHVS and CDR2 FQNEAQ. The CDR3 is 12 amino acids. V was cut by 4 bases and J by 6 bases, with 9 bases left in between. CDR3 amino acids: CASSSSGDGYTF. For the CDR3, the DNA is TGTGCCAGCAGCTCTTCAGGGGATGGCTACACCTTC.

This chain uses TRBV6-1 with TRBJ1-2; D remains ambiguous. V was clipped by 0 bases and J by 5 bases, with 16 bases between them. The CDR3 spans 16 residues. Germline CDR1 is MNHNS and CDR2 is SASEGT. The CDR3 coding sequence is TGTGCCAGCAGTGAAGCGTACTCCGGGTCCTCTTATGGCTACACCTTC. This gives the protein CASSEAYSGSSYGYTF.

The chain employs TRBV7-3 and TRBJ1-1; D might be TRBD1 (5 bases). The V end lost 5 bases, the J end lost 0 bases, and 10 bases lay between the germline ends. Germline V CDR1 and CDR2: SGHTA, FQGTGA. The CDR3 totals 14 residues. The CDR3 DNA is TGTGCCAGCAGCCGCGACAGTATGAACACTGAAGCTTTCTTT. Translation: CASSRDSMNTEAFF.

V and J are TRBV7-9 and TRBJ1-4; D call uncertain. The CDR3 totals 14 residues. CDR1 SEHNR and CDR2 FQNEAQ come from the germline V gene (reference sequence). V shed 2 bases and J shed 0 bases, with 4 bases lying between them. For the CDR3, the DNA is TGTGCCAGCAGCTTACACTCAACTAATGAAAAACTGTTTTTT. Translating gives CASSLHSTNEKLFF.

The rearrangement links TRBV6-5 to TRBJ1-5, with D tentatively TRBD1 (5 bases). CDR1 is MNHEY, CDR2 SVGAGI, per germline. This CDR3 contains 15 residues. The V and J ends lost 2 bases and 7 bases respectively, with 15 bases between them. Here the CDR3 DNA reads TGTGCCAGCAGTTACCGGGCAGGGTCCGTCCAGCCCCAGCATTTT. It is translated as CASSYRAGSVQPQHF.

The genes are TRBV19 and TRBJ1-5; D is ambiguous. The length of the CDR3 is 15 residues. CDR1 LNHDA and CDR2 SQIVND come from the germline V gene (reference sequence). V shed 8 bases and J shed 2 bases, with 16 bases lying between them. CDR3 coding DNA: TGTGCCAGTTCACCTCAGACTGGAGGCAATCAGCCCCAGCATTTT. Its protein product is CASSPQTGGNQPQHF.

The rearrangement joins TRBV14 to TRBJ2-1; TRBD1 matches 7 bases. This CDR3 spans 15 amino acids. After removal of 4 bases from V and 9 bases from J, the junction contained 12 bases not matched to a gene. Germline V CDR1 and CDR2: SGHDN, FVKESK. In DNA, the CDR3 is TGTGCCAGCAGCCGACGACAGGGTATAATCGGTGAGCAGTTCTTC. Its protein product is CASSRRQGIIGEQFF.

Here the CDR3 reads CASSRVPGQGGREQYF. CDR3 coding DNA: TGTGCCAGTAGTAGAGTACCGGGACAGGGGGGGCGCGAGCAGTACTTC. The rearrangement joins TRBV19 to TRBJ2-7; 11 bases agree with TRBD1. This CDR3 comprises 16 residues. The ends lost 4 bases at V and 6 bases at J; junction bases unmatched: 11. Per germline, CDR1 LNHDA and CDR2 SQIVND (reference sequence).

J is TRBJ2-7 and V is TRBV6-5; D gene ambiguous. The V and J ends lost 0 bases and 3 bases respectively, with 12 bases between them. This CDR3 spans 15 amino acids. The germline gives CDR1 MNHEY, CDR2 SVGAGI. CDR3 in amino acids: CASSYSGQTLYEQYF. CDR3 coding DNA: TGTGCCAGCAGTTACTCCGGTCAGACTCTCTACGAGCAGTACTTC.

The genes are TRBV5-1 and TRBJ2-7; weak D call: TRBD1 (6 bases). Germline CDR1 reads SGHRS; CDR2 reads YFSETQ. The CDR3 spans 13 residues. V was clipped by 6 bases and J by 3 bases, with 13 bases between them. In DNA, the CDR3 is TGCGCCAGCAAAAGGGACACACACTACGAGCAGTACTTC. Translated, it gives CASKRDTHYEQYF.

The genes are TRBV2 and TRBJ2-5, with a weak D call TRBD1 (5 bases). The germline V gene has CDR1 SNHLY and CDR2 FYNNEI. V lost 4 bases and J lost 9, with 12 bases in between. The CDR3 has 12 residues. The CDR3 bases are TGTGCCAGCAGTGGGACAAAAGGGCCCCAGTACTTC. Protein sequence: CASSGTKGPQYF.

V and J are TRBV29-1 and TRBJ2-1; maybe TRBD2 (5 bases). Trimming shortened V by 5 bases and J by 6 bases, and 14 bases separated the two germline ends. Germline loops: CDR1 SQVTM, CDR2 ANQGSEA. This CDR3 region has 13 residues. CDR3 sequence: CSVLAPLGNEQFF. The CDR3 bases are TGCAGCGTTCTAGCACCCCTTGGCAATGAGCAGTTCTTC.

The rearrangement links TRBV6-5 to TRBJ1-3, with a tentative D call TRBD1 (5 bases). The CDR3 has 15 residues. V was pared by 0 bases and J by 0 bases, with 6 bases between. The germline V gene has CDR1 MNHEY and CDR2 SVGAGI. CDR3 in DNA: TGTGCCAGCAGTTACTCCCAGGGCTCTGGAAACACCATATATTTT. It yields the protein CASSYSQGSGNTIYF.

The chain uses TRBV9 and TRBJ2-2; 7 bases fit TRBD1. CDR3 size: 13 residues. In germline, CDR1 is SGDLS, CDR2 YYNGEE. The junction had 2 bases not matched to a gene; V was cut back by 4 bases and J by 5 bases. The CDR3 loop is CASSLDRTGELFF. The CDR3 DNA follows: TGTGCCAGCAGCTTGGACAGGACCGGGGAGCTGTTTTTT.

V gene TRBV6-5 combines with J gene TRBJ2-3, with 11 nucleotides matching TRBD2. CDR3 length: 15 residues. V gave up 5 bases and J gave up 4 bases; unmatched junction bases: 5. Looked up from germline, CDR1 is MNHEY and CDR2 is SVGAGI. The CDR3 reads CASSLTSGGSDTQYF. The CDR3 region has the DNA TGTGCCAGCAGTCTAACTAGCGGGGGATCAGATACGCAGTATTTT.

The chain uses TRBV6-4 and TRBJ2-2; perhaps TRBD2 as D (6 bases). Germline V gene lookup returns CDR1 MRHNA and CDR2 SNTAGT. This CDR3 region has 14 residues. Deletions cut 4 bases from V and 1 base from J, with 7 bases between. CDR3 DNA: TGTGCCAGCAGTGCCGGGGGGAACACCGGGGAGCTGTTTTTT. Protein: CASSAGGNTGELFF.

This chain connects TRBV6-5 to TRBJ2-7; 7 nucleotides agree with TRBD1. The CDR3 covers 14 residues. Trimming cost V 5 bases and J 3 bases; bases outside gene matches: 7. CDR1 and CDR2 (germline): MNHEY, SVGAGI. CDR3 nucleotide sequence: TGTGCCAGCAGTCCCGACAGGGTGGGCTACGAGCAGTACTTC. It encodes CASSPDRVGYEQYF.

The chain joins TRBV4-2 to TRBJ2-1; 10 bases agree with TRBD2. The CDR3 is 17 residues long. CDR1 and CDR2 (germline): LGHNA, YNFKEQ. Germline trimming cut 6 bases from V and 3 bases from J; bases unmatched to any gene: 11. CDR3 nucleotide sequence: TGTGCCAGCAGGGAAAGCGGGGGGGCAGTGTACTACAATGAGCAGTTCTTC. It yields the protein CASRESGGAVYYNEQFF.